This T cell receptor (beta chain) was profiled in a study of cytomegalovirus exposure and HLA in healthy donors. General study points: 15,000 to 20,000 TCR beta sequences were associated with HLA alleles at 0.05 false discovery rate in a later analysis.

The CDR3 extends over 12 amino acids. CDR1 and CDR2 from the germline V gene are MDHEN and SYDVKM. A note on this clone: Its antigen is currently unknown. At one end, the junction sequence differs from germline, possibly due to a read error.

Researchers ran the PCR with 60 Vbeta and 13 Jbeta primers. Clones were read by immunoSEQ multiplex PCR, and TCRdb kept only the in-frame ones, dropping some. The profile shows about 170,000 clones, 75% to 85% of them singletons. Input material: PBMCs. The TCR comes from a woman aged 45-60 years in good health and CMV-seronegative. The genes are TRBV28 and TRBJ1-1, with D unresolved. CDR3 sequence reads: CASSLFPKQPSF. The CDR3 DNA sequence: TGTGCCAGCAGTTTGTTCCCCAAACAGCCTTCTTTT.